This entry features one T cell receptor (beta chain) sequence. The antigen remains undetermined. Germline values: CDR1 SGHRS, CDR2 YFSETQ. This CDR3 spans 13 amino acids. V shed 7 bases and J shed 5 bases, with 15 bases lying between them. Measured with immunoSEQ multiplex PCR; TCRdb has only the in-frame clones, and not every one. This table holds 95,000 to 120,000 clones, 89% found once. This entry comes from a study of T cell responses to AZD1222 COVID-19 vaccine. The study, taken as a whole, reports: Donors skewed white British and female; clonal diversity was possibly underestimated. Spike-spanning, vaccine-associated CD4 TCRs were dominant at 160-218 and 743-854. Reportedly, close to half of spike-specific TCRs are directed against unmutated variant regions.

The clonotype originates from an adult in good health. The chain uses TRBV5-1 and TRBJ1-2; D not resolved. The sequences come from peripheral blood, collected on day 0 of MenACWY control vaccination. The CDR3 here is CASSPGEQYGYTF. The DNA of the CDR3 is TGCGCCAGCTCCCCGGGTGAACAATATGGCTACACCTTC.